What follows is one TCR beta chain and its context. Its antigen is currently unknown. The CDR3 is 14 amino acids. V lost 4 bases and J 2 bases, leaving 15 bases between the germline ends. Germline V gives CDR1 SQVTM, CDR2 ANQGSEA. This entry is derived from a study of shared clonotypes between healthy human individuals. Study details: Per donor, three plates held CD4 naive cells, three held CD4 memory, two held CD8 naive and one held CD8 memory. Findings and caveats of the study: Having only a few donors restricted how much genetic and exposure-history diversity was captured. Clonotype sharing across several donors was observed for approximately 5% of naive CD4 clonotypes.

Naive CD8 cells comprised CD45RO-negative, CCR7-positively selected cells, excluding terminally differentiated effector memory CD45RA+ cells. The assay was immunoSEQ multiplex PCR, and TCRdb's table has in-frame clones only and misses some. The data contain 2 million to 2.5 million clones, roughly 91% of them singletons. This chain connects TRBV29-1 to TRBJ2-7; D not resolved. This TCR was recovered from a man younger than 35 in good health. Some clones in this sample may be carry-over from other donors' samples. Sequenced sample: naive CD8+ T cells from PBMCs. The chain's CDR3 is CSVVGQRTPYEQYF. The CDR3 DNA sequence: TGCAGCGTTGTAGGTCAGAGGACCCCCTACGAGCAGTACTTC.